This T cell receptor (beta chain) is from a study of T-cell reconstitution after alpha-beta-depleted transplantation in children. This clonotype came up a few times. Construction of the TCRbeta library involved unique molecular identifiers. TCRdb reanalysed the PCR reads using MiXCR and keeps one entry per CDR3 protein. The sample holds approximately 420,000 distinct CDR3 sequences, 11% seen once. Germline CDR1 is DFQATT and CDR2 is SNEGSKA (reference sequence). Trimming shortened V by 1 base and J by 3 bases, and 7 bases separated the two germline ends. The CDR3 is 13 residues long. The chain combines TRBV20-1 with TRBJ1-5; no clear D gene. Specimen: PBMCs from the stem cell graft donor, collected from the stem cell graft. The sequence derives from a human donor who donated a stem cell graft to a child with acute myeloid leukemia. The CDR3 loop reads CSARGLNNQPQHF. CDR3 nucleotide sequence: TGCAGTGCTAGAGGACTCAACAATCAGCCCCAGCATTTT.